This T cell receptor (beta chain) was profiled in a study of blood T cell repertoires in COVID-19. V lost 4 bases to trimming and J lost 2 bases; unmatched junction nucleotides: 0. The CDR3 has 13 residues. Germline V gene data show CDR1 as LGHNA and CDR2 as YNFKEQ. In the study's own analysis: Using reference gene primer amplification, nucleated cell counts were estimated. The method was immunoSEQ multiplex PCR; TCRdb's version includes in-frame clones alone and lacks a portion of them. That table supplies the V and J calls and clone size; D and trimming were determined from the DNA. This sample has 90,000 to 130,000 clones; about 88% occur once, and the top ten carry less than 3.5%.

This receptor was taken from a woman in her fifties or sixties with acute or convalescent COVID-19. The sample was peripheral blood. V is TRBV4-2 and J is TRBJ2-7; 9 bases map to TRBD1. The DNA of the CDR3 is TGTGCCAGCAGCCGGGACAGGGCCTACGAGCAGTACTTC. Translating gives CASSRDRAYEQYF.